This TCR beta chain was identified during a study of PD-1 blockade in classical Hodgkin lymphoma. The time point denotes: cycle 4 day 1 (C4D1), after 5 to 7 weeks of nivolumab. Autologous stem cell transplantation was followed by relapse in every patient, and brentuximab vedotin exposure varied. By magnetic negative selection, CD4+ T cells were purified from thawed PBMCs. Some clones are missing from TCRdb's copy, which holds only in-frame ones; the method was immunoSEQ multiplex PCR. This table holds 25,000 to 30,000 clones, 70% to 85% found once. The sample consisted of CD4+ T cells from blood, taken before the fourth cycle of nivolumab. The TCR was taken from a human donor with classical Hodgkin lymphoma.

In DNA form, the CDR3 reads TGTGCCAGCAGCTTATCAGACAGGGGCTACGAGCAGTACTTC. It yields the protein CASSLSDRGYEQYF. This rearrangement joins TRBV11-2 to TRBJ2-7, with 8 bases identical to TRBD1. The CDR3 runs to 14 residues. Germline loops: CDR1 SGHAT, CDR2 FQNNGV. V dropped 2 bases and J dropped 3; count of bases not matched to a gene: 3.